The TCR beta chain under discussion was sequenced for a study of blood T cell repertoires in COVID-19. Measured with immunoSEQ multiplex PCR; TCRdb has only the in-frame clones, and not every one. Among about 74,000 clones listed, 84% were seen once. The CDR3 is 13 amino acids. The germline V and J ends were trimmed by 0 bases and 1 base, with 4 bases remaining between them. Per germline, CDR1 SGHRS and CDR2 YFSETQ. The V call is TRBV5-1, the J call TRBJ1-1; D ambiguous. The receptor was isolated from a man between 65 and 85 years old with acute or convalescent COVID-19. The specimen was peripheral blood. DNA of the CDR3: TGCGCCAGCAGCTTGGATCAGAACACTGAAGCTTTCTTT. This encodes CASSLDQNTEAFF.